A selection of T cell receptor beta chains follows, all from one sample in a study of a mutant IDH1 vaccine in newly diagnosed glioma. Their target antigens are unknown. The method was immunoSEQ multiplex PCR; TCRdb's version includes in-frame clones alone and lacks a portion of them. Seen here are some 80,000 clones, around 85% observed once, and the top ten hold 0.6% to 0.95%. This material consisted of PBMCs, taken from a glioma patient whose treatment included an IDH1 peptide vaccine. These receptors were collected from a woman aged 45-60 years with glioma. The CDR3 runs from the conserved cysteine through the conserved F or W. Each record gives: J gene, D gene, V gene, clone size, CDR3 DNA, CDR3 protein. D genes are given only for firm matches. Expanded clones get a size class; other rows say once, few or many, or leave the size out.

TRBJ2-7 | TRBD1 | TRBV4-1 | . | TGCGCCAGCAGCGCCGGGACAGCCTACGAGCAGTACTTC | CASSAGTAYEQYF
TRBJ2-5 | . | TRBV7-6 | . | TGTGCCAGCAGCATCCAAGAGACCCAGTACTTC | CASSIQETQYF
TRBJ2-1 | . | TRBV20-1 | . | TGCAGTGCTCCCGACAGTCCCGGGCAGTTCTTC | CSAPDSPGQFF
TRBJ1-2 | TRBD1 | TRBV7-2 | . | TGTGCCAGCAGCTTAGCTGGACAGGGACGGGCCACTGGCTACACCTTC | CASSLAGQGRATGYTF
TRBJ1-5 | . | TRBV28 | . | TGTGCCAGCAGTTTATGGGGGCAGGGTGTGAATCAGCCCCAGCATTTT | CASSLWGQGVNQPQHF
TRBJ2-1 | . | TRBV11-2 | . | TGTGCCAGCACCCTTTCCCATGAGCAGTTCTTC | CASTLSHEQFF
TRBJ2-1 | . | TRBV29-1 | few | TGCAGCGCCCTCGGGGGCTCCTACAATGAGCAGTTCTTC | CSALGGSYNEQFF
TRBJ1-1 | . | TRBV19 | . | TGTGCCAGTAGTACAGCCCCGGCGGACCTCCCAGAATTTTGGGCTTTCTTT | CASSTAPADLPEFWAFF
TRBJ2-1 | . | TRBV5-1 | . | TGCGCCAGCAGCTTGGAGGGTGAGCAGTTCTTC | CASSLEGEQFF
TRBJ2-7 | TRBD2 | TRBV5-1 | . | TGCGCCAGCAGCCCACGATTAGCGGGAGTCAACGAGCAGTACTTC | CASSPRLAGVNEQYF
TRBJ1-1 | . | TRBV5-1 | few | TGCGCCAGCAGCGCTGGGACGGGGGCTTTCTTT | CASSAGTGAFF
TRBJ1-6 | TRBD1 | TRBV13 | . | TGTGCCAGCAGCTTAGGGCAGGGGGCGGATTCACCCCTCCACTTT | CASSLGQGADSPLHF
TRBJ2-7 | TRBD2 | TRBV6-6 | . | TGTGCCAGCAGTCAGACTAGCGGGAAGGGGGAGCAGTACTTC | CASSQTSGKGEQYF
TRBJ1-1 | . | TRBV7-4 | . | TGTGCCAGCAGCTACGACAGCAGTAACATGAACACTGAAGCTTTCTTT | CASSYDSSNMNTEAFF
TRBJ1-3 | . | TRBV28 | . | TGTGCCAGCAGTTTGTCATCGTCAGGGACTTACTCTGGAAACACCATATATTTT | CASSLSSSGTYSGNTIYF
TRBJ2-7 | . | TRBV19 | . | TGTGCCAGTAGTCAGCTATCGAGCTCCTACGAGCAGTACTTC | CASSQLSSSYEQYF
TRBJ2-7 | TRBD2 | TRBV10-3 | once | TGTGCCATCAGTGTTCCGGGACTAGCGGGACCAAGCTCCTACGAGCAGTACTTC | CAISVPGLAGPSSYEQYF
TRBJ1-1 | TRBD1 | TRBV5-1 | . | TGCGCCAGCAGCCTCACGGGACAGGGGTTCGAATCGAACACTGAAGCTTTCTTT | CASSLTGQGFESNTEAFF
TRBJ1-1 | . | TRBV10-3 | . | TGTGCCATCAGCCGACAGGAGAACACTGAAGCTTTCTTT | CAISRQENTEAFF
TRBJ2-1 | TRBD1 | TRBV27 | . | TGTGCCAGCAGTATGGACAGGGACTACAATGAGCAGTTCTTC | CASSMDRDYNEQFF
TRBJ2-5 | . | TRBV19 | . | TGTGCCAGTAGTATTTATGAGACCCAGTACTTC | CASSIYETQYF
TRBJ1-1 | . | TRBV29-1 | . | TGCAGCGTTGAGGGCAGGGAGGGCACTGAAGCTTTCTTT | CSVEGREGTEAFF
TRBJ2-2 | . | TRBV21-1 | . | TGTGCCAGCCTCCCCCCGGGACTAGCGGGAGTAAGCACCGGGGAGCTGTTTTTT | CASLPPGLAGVSTGELFF
TRBJ1-1 | TRBD1 | TRBV11-2 | few | TGTGCCAGCAGCTCCCGGACAGGGCTGAACACTGAAGCTTTCTTT | CASSSRTGLNTEAFF
TRBJ1-2 | . | TRBV7-9 | once | TGTGCCAGCAGCGACGACAGCTCTAACTATGGCTACACCTTC | CASSDDSSNYGYTF
TRBJ2-1 | TRBD2 | TRBV7-3 | once | TGTGCCAGCAGCCCGACTAGCATCAGCGACAATGAGCAGTTCTTC | CASSPTSISDNEQFF
TRBJ1-2 | . | TRBV27 | . | TGTGCCAGCAGTCTACAGGGAAACTATGGCTACACCTTC | CASSLQGNYGYTF
TRBJ2-7 | . | TRBV4-1 | . | TGCGCCAGCAGCCAAGATCTCGAGACCGCCGCCTACGAGCAGTACTTC | CASSQDLETAAYEQYF
TRBJ2-3 | TRBD1 | TRBV5-6 | . | TGTGCCAGCACCCGGGACAGGGGCAGCACAGATACGCAGTATTTT | CASTRDRGSTDTQYF
TRBJ2-3 | . | TRBV6-4 | . | TGTGCCAGCAGTGACTCGTTCGGCACAGATACGCAGTATTTT | CASSDSFGTDTQYF
TRBJ2-7 | . | TRBV9 | . | TGTGCCAGCAGCGTAGGACAGGTTCAAGACGAGCAGTACTTC | CASSVGQVQDEQYF
TRBJ2-2 | . | TRBV16 | . | TGTGCCAGCAGCCAATCTCTAGAGAAAAGGAACACCGGGGAGCTGTTTTTT | CASSQSLEKRNTGELFF
TRBJ2-3 | . | TRBV27 | . | TGTGCCAGCAGTTTCAAACGAGGGGGCACAGATACGCAGTATTTT | CASSFKRGGTDTQYF
TRBJ2-1 | TRBD2 | TRBV4-1 | . | TGCGCCAGCAGCCAAGATAGGGCTAGCGGGGAGGAGTTCTTC | CASSQDRASGEEFF
TRBJ2-1 | . | TRBV11-3 | . | TGTGCCAGCAGCCCCGGTGGCTCCTACAATGAGCAGTTCTTC | CASSPGGSYNEQFF
TRBJ2-5 | TRBD2 | TRBV7-3 | . | TGTGCCAGCAGCTTAACCCATCTAGCGGGGCAAGAGACCCAGTACTTC | CASSLTHLAGQETQYF
TRBJ1-3 | . | TRBV6-5 | . | TGTGCCAGCACCTCGGGGGGAGACTCTGGAAACACCATATATTTT | CASTSGGDSGNTIYF
TRBJ2-3 | . | TRBV28 | . | TGTGCCAGCAGTCGGACTAGCACAGATACGCAGTATTTT | CASSRTSTDTQYF
TRBJ2-1 | TRBD2 | TRBV19 | few | TGTGCCAGTAGGGGACTAGCGGGAGTGAGGTTCTTC | CASRGLAGVRFF
TRBJ2-3 | . | TRBV9 | . | TGTGCCAGCACGCATACTCTAAGCACAGATACGCAGTATTTT | CASTHTLSTDTQYF
TRBJ2-3 | . | TRBV9 | . | TGTGCCAGCAGCGTAGGAGTCGGCAGCGAATCAGATACGCAGTATTTT | CASSVGVGSESDTQYF
TRBJ2-1 | TRBD1 | TRBV14 | . | TGTGCCAGCAGCCACGGACAGGGACTCCCCGCTATTTACAATGAGCAGTTCTTC | CASSHGQGLPAIYNEQFF
TRBJ1-2 | . | TRBV27 | . | TGTGCCAGCAGACCCGGCCGGGGCGGCTATGGCTACACCTTC | CASRPGRGGYGYTF
TRBJ2-7 | TRBD1 | TRBV19 | . | TGTGCCAGTCGCAGCGGGACAGGGAGAGGGGGAAGCCACCACGAGCAGTACTTC | CASRSGTGRGGSHHEQYF
TRBJ2-3 | TRBD1 | TRBV14 | . | TGTGCCAGCAGCTGGCGACAGGGGGCCGCAGATACGCAGTATTTT | CASSWRQGAADTQYF
TRBJ2-7 | TRBD2 | TRBV6-1 | once | TGTGCCAGCAGTGAGGTCGGACTAGCGGGAGGGAGACGATACGAGCAGTACTTC | CASSEVGLAGGRRYEQYF
TRBJ2-3 | TRBD2 | TRBV18 | . | TGTGCCAGCTCAGACACGGGGGGAGGAGGCACAGATACGCAGTATTTT | CASSDTGGGGTDTQYF
TRBJ2-4 | TRBD1 | TRBV2 | . | TGTGCCAGCAGCTGGACAGGGGGCTCAGCCAAAAACATTCAGTACTTC | CASSWTGGSAKNIQYF
TRBJ2-3 | . | TRBV5-1 | . | TGCGCCAGCAGCTTAGAGGGGGGACTAATTCCAGATACGCAGTATTTT | CASSLEGGLIPDTQYF
TRBJ2-5 | TRBD2 | TRBV7-3 | . | TGTGCCAGCAGCCCAGGGATCCTAGCGGGGCAAGAGACCCAGTACTTC | CASSPGILAGQETQYF
TRBJ1-1 | TRBD1 | TRBV5-6 | . | TGTGCCAGCAGCTCGAACGACAGGGGGCCGAACACTGAAGCTTTCTTT | CASSSNDRGPNTEAFF